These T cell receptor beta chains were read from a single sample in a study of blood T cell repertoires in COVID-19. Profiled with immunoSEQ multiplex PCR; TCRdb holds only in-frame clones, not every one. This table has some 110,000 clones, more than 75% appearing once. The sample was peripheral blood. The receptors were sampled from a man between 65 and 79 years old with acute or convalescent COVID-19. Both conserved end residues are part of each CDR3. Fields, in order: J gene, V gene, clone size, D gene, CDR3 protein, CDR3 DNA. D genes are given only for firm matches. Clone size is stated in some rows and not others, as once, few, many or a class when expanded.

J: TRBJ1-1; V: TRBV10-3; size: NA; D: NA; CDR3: CAITEGRGITEAFF; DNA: TGTGCCATCACCGAGGGGAGGGGGATCACTGAAGCTTTCTTT
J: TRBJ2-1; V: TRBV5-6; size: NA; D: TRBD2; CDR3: CASSRSSGRVLGNEQFF; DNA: TGTGCCAGCAGCCGATCTAGCGGGAGGGTACTCGGGAATGAGCAGTTCTTC
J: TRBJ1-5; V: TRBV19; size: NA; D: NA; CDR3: CASSINTPISNQPQHF; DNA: TGTGCCAGTAGTATTAACACACCGATTAGCAATCAGCCCCAGCATTTT
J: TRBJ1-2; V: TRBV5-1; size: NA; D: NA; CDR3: CASSLTVLNEGYTF; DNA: TGCGCCAGCAGCCTGACAGTCTTGAACGAGGGCTACACCTTC
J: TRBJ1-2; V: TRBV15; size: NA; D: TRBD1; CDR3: CATSGGTGGYTF; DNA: TGTGCCACCAGCGGAGGGACAGGCGGCTACACCTTC
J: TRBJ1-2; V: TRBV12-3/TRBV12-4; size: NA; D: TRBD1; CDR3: CASSRQGTYGYTF; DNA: TGTGCCAGCAGTCGACAGGGGACCTATGGCTACACCTTC
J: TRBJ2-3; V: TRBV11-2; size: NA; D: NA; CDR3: CASSPRGERTDTQYF; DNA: TGTGCCAGCAGCCCCCGTGGGGAGCGCACAGATACGCAGTATTTT
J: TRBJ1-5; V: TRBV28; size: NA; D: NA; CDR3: CASSLGGSNQPQHF; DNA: TGTGCCAGCAGTTTGGGGGGTAGCAATCAGCCCCAGCATTTT
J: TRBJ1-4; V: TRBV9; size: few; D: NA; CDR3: CASSVDSGSTSKLFF; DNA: TGTGCCAGCAGCGTAGATTCGGGGTCGACATCAAAACTGTTTTTT
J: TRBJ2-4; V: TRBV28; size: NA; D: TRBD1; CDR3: CASSLRGQGAGNIQYF; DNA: TGTGCCAGCAGTTTACGAGGACAGGGGGCGGGAAACATTCAGTACTTC
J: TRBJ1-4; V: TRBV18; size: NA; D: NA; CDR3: CASYRGFGNEKLFF; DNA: TGTGCCAGCTACCGGGGGTTCGGTAATGAAAAACTGTTTTTT
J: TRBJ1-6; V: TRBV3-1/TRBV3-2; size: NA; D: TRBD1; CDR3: CASSPTGALGGTPLHF; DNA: TGTGCCAGCAGCCCGACAGGGGCCCTAGGGGGGACACCCCTCCACTTT
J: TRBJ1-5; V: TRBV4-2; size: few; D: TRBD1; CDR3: CASSQSGQGASNQPQHF; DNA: TGTGCCAGCAGCCAATCGGGACAGGGGGCCTCCAATCAGCCCCAGCATTTT
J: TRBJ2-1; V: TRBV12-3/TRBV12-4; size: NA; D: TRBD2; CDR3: CASSRGGPSEQFF; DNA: TGTGCCAGCAGCCGGGGGGGCCCTAGTGAGCAGTTCTTC
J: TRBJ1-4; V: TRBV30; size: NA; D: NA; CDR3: CAWSVGSGNEKLFF; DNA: TGTGCCTGGAGTGTTGGATCCGGGAATGAAAAACTGTTTTTT
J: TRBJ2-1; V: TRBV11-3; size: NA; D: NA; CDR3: CASSLDRGGEQFF; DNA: TGTGCCAGCAGCTTAGATCGGGGTGGGGAGCAGTTCTTC
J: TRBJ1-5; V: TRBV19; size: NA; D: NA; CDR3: CASSVDTNQPQHF; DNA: TGTGCCAGTAGCGTCGACACTAATCAGCCCCAGCATTTT
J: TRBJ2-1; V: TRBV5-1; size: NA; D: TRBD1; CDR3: CASSLAQGVRNEQFF; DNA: TGCGCCAGCAGCTTGGCACAGGGGGTGCGAAATGAGCAGTTCTTC
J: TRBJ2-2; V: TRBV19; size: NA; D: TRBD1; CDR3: CASSAGTGATGELFF; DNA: TGTGCCAGTAGCGCCGGGACAGGGGCCACCGGGGAGCTGTTTTTT
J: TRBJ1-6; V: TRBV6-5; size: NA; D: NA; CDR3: CASSYRFTLINSPLHF; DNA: TGTGCCAGCAGTTACCGGTTTACCTTGATTAATTCACCCCTCCACTTT
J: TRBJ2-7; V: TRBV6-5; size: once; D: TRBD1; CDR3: CASSTGGQGVYEQYF; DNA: TGTGCCAGCAGTACTGGGGGACAGGGGGTTTACGAGCAGTACTTC
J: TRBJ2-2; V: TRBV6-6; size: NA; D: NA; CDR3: CASSRPGDTGELFF; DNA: TGTGCCAGCAGTCGGCCAGGGGACACCGGGGAGCTGTTTTTT
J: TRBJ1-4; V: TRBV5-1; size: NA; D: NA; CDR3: CASSLGRTDEKLFF; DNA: TGCGCCAGCAGCTTGGGACGGACAGATGAAAAACTGTTTTTT
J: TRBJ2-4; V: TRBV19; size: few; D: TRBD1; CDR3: CASTPRDRVDIQYF; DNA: TGTGCCAGTACCCCCCGGGACAGGGTAGACATTCAGTACTTC
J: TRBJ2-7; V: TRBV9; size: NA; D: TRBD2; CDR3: CASSASAGAYEQYF; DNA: TGTGCCAGCAGCGCCTCCGCGGGAGCCTACGAGCAGTACTTC
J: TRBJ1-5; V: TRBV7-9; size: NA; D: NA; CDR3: CASSGQGNQPQHF; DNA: TGTGCCAGCAGCGGTCAGGGCAATCAGCCCCAGCATTTT
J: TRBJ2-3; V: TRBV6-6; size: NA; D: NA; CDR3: CASSFRTARSTDTQYF; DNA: TGTGCCAGCAGTTTCAGGACTGCTCGGAGCACAGATACGCAGTATTTT
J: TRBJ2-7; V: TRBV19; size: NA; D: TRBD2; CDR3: CASSIAGTSSYEQYF; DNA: TGTGCCAGTAGTATAGCAGGGACTAGCTCCTACGAGCAGTACTTC
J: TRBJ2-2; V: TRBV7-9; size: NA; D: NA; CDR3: CASIRSGVRTTGELFF; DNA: TGTGCCAGCATCCGGTCGGGGGTGAGGACTACCGGGGAGCTGTTTTTT
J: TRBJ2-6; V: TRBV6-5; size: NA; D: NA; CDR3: CASRSSGANVLTF; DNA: TGTGCCAGCAGGAGCTCTGGGGCCAACGTCCTGACTTTC
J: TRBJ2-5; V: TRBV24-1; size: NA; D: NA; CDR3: CATSDVKETQYF; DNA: TGTGCCACCAGTGATGTTAAAGAGACCCAGTACTTC
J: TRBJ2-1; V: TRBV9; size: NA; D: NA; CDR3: CASSARTADNEQFF; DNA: TGTGCCAGCAGCGCCCGGACAGCGGACAATGAGCAGTTCTTC
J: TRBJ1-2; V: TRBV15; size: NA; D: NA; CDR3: CATSRAPGGLGYTF; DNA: TGTGCCACCAGCAGAGCCCCCGGGGGTTTGGGCTACACCTTC
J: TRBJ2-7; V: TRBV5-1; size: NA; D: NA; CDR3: CASSFSSSYEQYF; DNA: TGCGCCAGCAGCTTCTCTAGCTCCTACGAGCAGTACTTC
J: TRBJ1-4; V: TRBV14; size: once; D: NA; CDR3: CASSQGGQSEKLFF; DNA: TGTGCCAGCAGCCAAGGTGGGCAGAGTGAAAAACTGTTTTTT
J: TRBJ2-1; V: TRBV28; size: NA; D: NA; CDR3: CASTPRGLSSYNEQFF; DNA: TGTGCCAGCACCCCACGCGGGCTGTCCTCCTACAATGAGCAGTTCTTC
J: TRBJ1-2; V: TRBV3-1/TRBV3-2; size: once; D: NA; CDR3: CASSQQWGSRNYGYTF; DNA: TGTGCCAGCAGCCAACAGTGGGGCAGTCGTAACTATGGCTACACCTTC
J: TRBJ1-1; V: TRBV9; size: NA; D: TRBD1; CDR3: CASSVTGTGGDTEAFF; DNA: TGTGCCAGCAGCGTTACCGGGACAGGGGGCGACACTGAAGCTTTCTTT
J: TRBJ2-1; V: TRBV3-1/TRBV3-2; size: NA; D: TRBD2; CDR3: CASSDMGLAGGRLKQFF; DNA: TGTGCCAGCAGTGACATGGGACTAGCGGGGGGGCGGTTGAAACAGTTCTTC
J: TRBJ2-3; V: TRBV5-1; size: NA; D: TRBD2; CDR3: CASSLGRGGADRGTQYF; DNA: TGCGCCAGCAGCTTGGGGCGCGGGGGGGCCGATCGGGGTACGCAGTATTTT
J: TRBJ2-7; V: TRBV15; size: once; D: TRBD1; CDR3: CATSRDTTGNEQYF; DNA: TGTGCCACCAGCAGAGATACGACAGGGAACGAGCAGTACTTC
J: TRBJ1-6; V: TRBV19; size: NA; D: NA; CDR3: CATESGEGNSPLHF; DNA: TGTGCCACTGAATCCGGGGAGGGGAATTCACCCCTCCACTTT
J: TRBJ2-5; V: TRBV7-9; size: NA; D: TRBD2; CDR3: CASSRSGRASGETQYF; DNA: TGTGCCAGCAGCCGTAGCGGGAGGGCCTCCGGAGAGACCCAGTACTTC
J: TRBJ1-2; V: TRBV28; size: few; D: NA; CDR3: CASSRDTALYGYTF; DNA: TGTGCCAGCAGCAGAGACACGGCGCTCTATGGCTACACCTTC
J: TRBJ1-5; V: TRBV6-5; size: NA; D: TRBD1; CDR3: CASNVQTGGNQPQHF; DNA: TGTGCCAGTAACGTACAGACAGGGGGAAATCAGCCCCAGCATTTT
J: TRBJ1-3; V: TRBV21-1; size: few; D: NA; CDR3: CASSKEDPGGAAGNTIYF; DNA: TGTGCCAGCAGCAAAGAAGACCCAGGGGGCGCGGCTGGAAACACCATATATTTT
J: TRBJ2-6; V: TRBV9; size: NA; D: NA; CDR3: CASSVGLRSSGANVLTF; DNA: TGTGCCAGCAGCGTAGGACTTAGGAGCTCTGGGGCCAACGTCCTGACTTTC
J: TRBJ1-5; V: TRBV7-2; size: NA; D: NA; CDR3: CASSSDKKVQPQHF; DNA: TGTGCCAGCAGTTCAGACAAGAAGGTTCAGCCCCAGCATTTT
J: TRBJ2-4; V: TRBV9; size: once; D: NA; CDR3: CASSEGGALAKNIQYF; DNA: TGTGCCAGCAGCGAAGGAGGGGCCCTAGCCAAAAACATTCAGTACTTC
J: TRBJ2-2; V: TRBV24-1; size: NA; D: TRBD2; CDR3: CATSDPGLAGAGELFF; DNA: TGTGCCACCAGTGACCCGGGACTAGCGGGTGCCGGGGAGCTGTTTTTT
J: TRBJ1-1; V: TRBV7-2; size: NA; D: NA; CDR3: CASSFNFRNTEAFF; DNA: TGTGCCAGCAGCTTTAATTTCCGGAACACTGAAGCTTTCTTT
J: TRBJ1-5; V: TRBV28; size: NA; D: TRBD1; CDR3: CASRLGSPGQGERLGNQPQHF; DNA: TGTGCCAGCAGGTTAGGCTCCCCGGGACAGGGGGAGAGACTTGGCAATCAGCCCCAGCATTTT
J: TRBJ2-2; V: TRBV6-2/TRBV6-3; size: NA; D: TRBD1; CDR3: CASSVTGAGTGELFF; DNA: TGTGCCAGCAGCGTTACAGGGGCAGGGACCGGGGAGCTGTTTTTT
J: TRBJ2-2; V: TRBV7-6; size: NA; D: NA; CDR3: CASSLVGGPNTGELFF; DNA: TGTGCCAGCAGCTTAGTTGGCGGGCCGAACACCGGGGAGCTGTTTTTT